These 27 T cell receptor beta chains originate from one sample sequenced in a study of regulatory T cells in long-lasting Graves disease (dated by TCRdb to about 2021). What the time point label conveys for this sample: newly diagnosed GD, antithyroid drugs for less than 3 months. For both TCR sequencing and RNA sequencing, RNA was extracted from PBMCs in TRIzol. Libraries were constructed by multiplex PCR. Reads for this sample came from an Illumina HiSeq 4000. CDR3 regions were amplified by Arm-PCR with iRepertoire HTBI primers to construct TCR beta libraries. TCRdb took the public reads, trimmed them with fastp at Q25, ran MiXCR for clone calling and kept in-frame beta chains. Identical CDR3 proteins give one entry, which carries the most common genes and DNA. This sample has 400,000 to 500,000 distinct CDR3 sequences in its table, and less than 20% of those were observed once. Approximately 11% of the sample is held by the ten biggest clonotypes.

These data were also filed under a second study, of T cells in Graves' hyperthyroidism and ophthalmopathy.

Sequencing used peripheral blood mononuclear cells (PBMCs), obtained at new diagnosis, from a patient treated with antithyroid drugs. The receptor set was obtained from a young woman with Graves disease. Donor details come from another sample of the same person, matched by shared clones.

Concerning this clonotype itself: A clone one base away is much larger, so this may be a read error. This chain connects TRBV7-3 to TRBJ2-3; 11 nucleotides line up with TRBD2. The CDR3 extends over 16 amino acids. Germline-derived CDR1 and CDR2 are SGHTA and FQGTGA. With V trimmed by 5 bases and J by 1 base, 5 bases remained unmatched. The CDR3 coding sequence is TGTGCCAGCAGCCCCGAACTAGCGGGGGGCACAGATACGCAGTATTTT. Translated, it gives CASSPELAGGTDTQYF. The entire variable domain, with the rest obtained from reference TRBV7-3 and TRBJ2-3, is as follows: GAGVSQTPSNKVTEKGKYVELRCDPISGHTALYWYRQSLGQGPEFLIYFQGTGAADDSGLPNDRFFAVRPEGSVSTLKIQRTERGDSAVYLCASSPELAGGTDTQYFGPGTRLTVL.

This chain joins TRBV7-2 and TRBJ2-5; D is possibly TRBD1 (5 bases). The CDR3 is 14 amino acids. V lost 8 bases, J lost 4 bases, and 17 bases lay in between. Germline CDR1 reads SGHTA; CDR2 reads FQGNSA. CDR3 sequence: CASGSLGRGETQYF. CDR3 coding DNA: TGTGCCAGCGGCTCTCTTGGAAGGGGAGAGACCCAGTACTTC.

Many counts were recorded for this clonotype. V is TRBV7-8 and J is TRBJ1-1; TRBD1 is a possible D gene (6 bases). Germline V gene data show CDR1 as SGHVS and CDR2 as FQNEAQ. Trimming cost V 5 bases and J 4 bases, with 11 bases left between them. The CDR3 contains 13 residues. CDR3 loop: CASSKDSSTEAFF. CDR3 coding DNA: TGTGCCAGCAGCAAGGACAGCAGCACTGAAGCTTTCTTT. The full variable domain, with the rest looked up from reference TRBV7-8 and TRBJ1-1, is GAGVSQSPRYKVAKRGQDVALRCDPISGHVSLFWYQQALGQGPEFLTYFQNEAQLDKSGLPSDRFFAERPEGSVSTLKIQRTQQEDSAVYLCASSKDSSTEAFFGQGTRLTVV.

This clonotype was recorded at least ten times. The chain recombines TRBV28 with TRBJ2-1; TRBD2 aligns across 11 bases. The CDR3 spans 16 residues. V was pared by 6 bases and J by 7 bases, with 11 bases of the junction left unmatched. Looked up from germline, CDR1 is MDHEN and CDR2 is SYDVKM. In DNA form, the CDR3 reads TGTGCCAGCAGAGAACTTAGCGGGAGGGTAGGAAATGAGCAGTTCTTC. This gives the protein CASRELSGRVGNEQFF.

This clonotype came up many times. The chain links TRBV28 to TRBJ2-5; 12 bases align to TRBD1. CDR1 MDHEN and CDR2 SYDVKM come from the germline V gene. V lost 11 bases and J lost 3; bases outside the gene matches: 13. The CDR3 spans 16 residues. Here the CDR3 reads CAAAGTGGALEETQYF. The CDR3 nucleotides are TGTGCCGCGGCTGGGACAGGGGGCGCCCTGGAAGAGACCCAGTACTTC.

This clonotype was detected ten times or more. The chain uses TRBV27 and TRBJ2-1, with D possibly TRBD2 on 6 matching bases. The CDR3 is 14 amino acids. Deletions cut 4 bases from V and 3 bases from J, with 10 bases between. The germline V gene encodes CDR1 MNHEY and CDR2 SMNVEV (reference sequence). CDR3 protein: CASSSGLLYNEQFF. CDR3 sequence (DNA): TGTGCCAGCAGTTCTGGACTACTCTACAATGAGCAGTTCTTC.

Many counts were recorded for this clonotype. The V gene is TRBV9, the J gene TRBJ2-7; D may correspond to TRBD1 or TRBD2 (6 bases each). The germline V gene encodes CDR1 SGDLS and CDR2 YYNGEE. The V gene lost 1 base and the J gene lost 1 base, with 12 bases spanning the gap. The length of the CDR3 is 15 residues. CDR3 protein: CASSVRGASSYEQYF. The CDR3 bases are TGTGCCAGCAGCGTAAGGGGGGCATCTTCCTACGAGCAGTACTTC. The complete variable domain, with remaining parts taken from reference TRBV9 and TRBJ2-7, reads DSGVTQTPKHLITATGQRVTLRCSPRSGDLSVYWYQQSLDQGLQFLIQYYNGEERAKGNILERFSAQQFPDLHSELNLSSLELGDSALYFCASSVRGASSYEQYFGPGTRLTVT.

The chain has TRBV4-2 and TRBJ1-3; weak D call: TRBD1 (6 bases). The CDR3 spans 15 residues. Germline V gene lookup returns CDR1 LGHNA and CDR2 YNFKEQ. Trimming cost V 2 bases and J 2 bases, with 10 bases left between them. The CDR3 sequence: CASSQQDSAGNTIYF. CDR3 nucleotides: TGTGCCAGCAGCCAACAGGACAGTGCTGGAAACACCATATATTTT.

This clonotype was recorded a few times. The chain joins TRBV19 to TRBJ2-1, with 12 positions matching TRBD2. This CDR3 comprises 16 residues. Germline CDR1 is LNHDA and CDR2 is SQIVND (reference sequence). The trim removed 1 base at V and 8 bases at J, leaving 6 bases unmatched. The chain's CDR3 is CASSIGRTSGIDEQFF. CDR3 coding DNA: TGTGCCAGTAGTATAGGAAGGACTAGCGGGATCGATGAGCAGTTCTTC.

In this sample, this clonotype turned up many times. This rearrangement joins TRBV4-1 to TRBJ2-3; 7 bases match TRBD2. The J segment lost 7 bases and the V segment lost 0 bases, leaving 7 bases of the junction unmatched. The CDR3 runs 15 residues. Germline CDR1 is MGHRA and CDR2 is YSYEKL. CDR3: CASSQDPGGLYTQYF. CDR3 bases: TGCGCCAGCAGCCAAGATCCGGGGGGTCTATATACGCAGTATTTT.

The table lists this clonotype with many counts. V and J are TRBV3-1 and TRBJ1-2; D possibly corresponds to TRBD1 (5 bases). Germline V gene data show CDR1 as LGHDT and CDR2 as YNNKEL (reference sequence). Trimming took 5 bases from V and 8 from J, leaving 24 bases between them. The CDR3 covers 16 residues. The chain's CDR3 is CASSYIVREGRGGYTF. CDR3 nucleotides: TGTGCCAGCAGCTACATAGTACGAGAGGGGCGCGGAGGCTACACCTTC.

This clonotype showed up just a few times. The rearrangement joins TRBV28 to TRBJ2-1; 8 bases are shared with TRBD1. Germline values: CDR1 MDHEN, CDR2 SYDVKM. The ends lost 3 bases at V and 8 bases at J; junction bases unmatched: 9. This CDR3 has 15 amino acids. The CDR3 DNA sequence: TGTGCCAGCAGTTTCCAGGGGGCAACTGGCGATGAGCAGTTCTTC. The encoded protein is CASSFQGATGDEQFF.

This clonotype was counted many times. The gene calls are TRBV29-1 and TRBJ2-3, with unresolved D. Trimming removed 7 bases at V and 0 bases at J, with 8 bases between. The CDR3 contains 12 residues. Per the germline V gene, CDR1 is SQVTM and CDR2 is ANQGSEA. CDR3 in DNA: TGCAGCGAATCAACTAGCACAGATACGCAGTATTTT. Translation: CSESTSTDTQYF.

The rearrangement uses TRBV19 and TRBJ1-2; weak D call: TRBD1 (6 bases). Germline CDR1 and CDR2: LNHDA and SQIVND (reference sequence). The CDR3 is 15 amino acids. Between the trimmed V and J ends, which lost 7 bases and 4 bases, there was a span of 19 bases. CDR3 DNA sequence: TGTGCCAGTACCATCCTAATGGGGGCCGCCTATGGCTACACCTTC. Amino acid sequence: CASTILMGAAYGYTF.

This clonotype has more than one count but fewer than ten. This could be a read error, since a much larger clone is one nucleotide away. The chain carries TRBV6-5 and TRBJ1-1; D gene uncertain. This CDR3 is 13 amino acids long. The germline gives CDR1 MNHEY, CDR2 SVGAGI. The DNA for the CDR3 is TGTGCCAGCGGTTACTTCCCCAACACTGAAGCTTTCTTT. It translates to CASGYFPNTEAFF.

This clonotype showed up many times. This chain uses TRBV2 with TRBJ1-1, with TRBD1 as a possible D gene (5 bases). The V end was cut by 4 bases, the J end by 4 bases, with 16 bases between. The CDR3 contains 15 residues. Germline lookup yields CDR1 SNHLY and CDR2 FYNNEI. In nucleotides, the CDR3 is TGTGCCAGCAGTGGAGGGCAGGGTTGGGGCACTGAAGCTTTCTTT. The encoded protein is CASSGGQGWGTEAFF.

The rearrangement links TRBV3-1 to TRBJ1-1; the D gene is possibly TRBD1 (6 bases). Trimming took off 6 bases at V and 2 bases at J, with 19 bases between the two ends. The CDR3 totals 16 residues. Germline V CDR1 and CDR2: LGHDT, YNNKEL (reference sequence). CDR3 region: CASSTSIGGLNTEAFF. CDR3 nucleotides: TGTGCCAGCAGTACCTCGATTGGGGGGCTAAACACTGAAGCTTTCTTT.

V is TRBV6-5 and J is TRBJ2-5; a possible D gene is TRBD1 (7 bases). This CDR3 has 16 residues. V lost 2 bases, J lost 2 bases, and 15 bases lay in between. CDR1 is MNHEY, CDR2 SVGAGI, per germline. CDR3: CASSYDRETGQETQYF. The DNA of the CDR3 is TGTGCCAGCAGTTACGACCGGGAGACAGGGCAAGAGACCCAGTACTTC.

This clonotype was counted ten times or more. CDR3 sequence (DNA): TGTGCCACCAGCAGAGATAGGCGATTCCCATTAAACACTGAAGCTTTCTTT. Translation gives CATSRDRRFPLNTEAFF. This rearrangement joins TRBV15 to TRBJ1-1; no clear D. Trimming left V 0 bases short and J 2 bases short, with 16 bases between. This CDR3 is built from 17 residues. Germline loops: CDR1 LNHNV, CDR2 YYDKDF (reference sequence).

This clonotype was observed at least ten times. In DNA, the CDR3 is TGTGCCAGCAGCTTAGATCGGTCGAGGCGACTAGCGGGGATGGAGCAGTTCTTC. Amino acid sequence: CASSLDRSRRLAGMEQFF. The chain carries TRBV11-2 and TRBJ2-1; 11 positions agree with TRBD2. V lost 0 bases and J lost 10; bases outside the gene matches: 14. Germline lookup yields CDR1 SGHAT and CDR2 FQNNGV. This CDR3 has 18 amino acids.

To note about this clonotype: This could be a read error, since a much larger clone is one nucleotide away. J is TRBJ2-5 and V is TRBV7-2; 14 bases map to TRBD2. This CDR3 contains 19 residues. Trimming cost V 6 bases and J 11 bases; bases outside gene matches: 23. From germline, CDR1 is SGHTA and CDR2 FQGNSA. As DNA, the CDR3 is TGTGCCAGCAGTAAAAAAGGACTAGCGGGAGGAAGACGGGGGAATGAGCAGTACTTC. Its protein product is CASSKKGLAGGRRGNEQYF.

Concerning this clonotype itself: The conserved phenylalanine or tryptophan normally closing the CDR3 is absent here, so this likely arose from a read error. The DNA for the CDR3 is TGTGCCAGCAGCCCGCGACAGGGAGCCAGAGTTCCCTCTTCTGGCTACACCTCC. This gives the protein CASSPRQGARVPSSGYTS. The V and J genes are TRBV12-3 or TRBV12-4 and TRBJ1-2; 7 bases are a match to TRBD1. There are 18 residues in the CDR3. Germline trimming cut 6 bases from V and 7 bases from J; bases unmatched to any gene: 23.

This clonotype was counted between two and nine times. The chain employs TRBV6-1 and TRBJ2-5; D may be TRBD2 (5 bases). There are 14 residues in the CDR3. V lost 7 bases and J lost 4, with 16 bases in between. The germline gives CDR1 MNHNS, CDR2 SASEGT. The CDR3 region has the DNA TGTGCCAGCACTAGACTGAGGGCGGGAGAGACCCAGTACTTC. It specifies CASTRLRAGETQYF.

This clonotype was seen repeatedly, ten times or more. The chain has TRBV7-9 and TRBJ2-1; weak D call: TRBD1 (5 bases). Germline CDR1 and CDR2: SEHNR and FQNEAQ (reference sequence). The CDR3 totals 14 residues. V lost 0 bases to trimming and J lost 8 bases, with 11 bases between them. CDR3 protein: CASSLAALGDEQFF. In nucleotides, the CDR3 is TGTGCCAGCAGCTTAGCCGCGCTAGGGGATGAGCAGTTCTTC.

This clonotype came up a few times. The CDR3 DNA follows: TGCGCCAGCAGCCAAGATCCCTGGGACAGGCGGACAACTAATGAAAAACTGTTTTTT. Its protein is CASSQDPWDRRTTNEKLFF. V gene TRBV4-3 combines with J gene TRBJ1-4, with 8 bases that match TRBD1. The V gene's germline CDR1 is LGHNA and CDR2 YSLEER. The CDR3 covers 19 residues. With V trimmed by 0 bases and J by 0 bases, 9 bases remained unmatched.

Many counts were recorded for this clonotype. This chain links TRBV27 with TRBJ2-3; 7 nucleotides align to TRBD2. This CDR3 is 14 amino acids long. The trim removed 6 bases at V and 4 bases at J, leaving 7 bases unmatched. Germline V CDR1 and CDR2: MNHEY, SMNVEV (reference sequence). This CDR3 is CASSLDRGADTQYF. In DNA form, the CDR3 reads TGTGCCAGCAGCTTAGATCGGGGGGCAGATACGCAGTATTTT.

At least ten counts were recorded for this clonotype. The chain uses TRBV28 and TRBJ2-5; TRBD1 agrees at 8 bases. The CDR3 totals 15 residues. CDR1 and CDR2 from the germline V gene are MDHEN and SYDVKM. J was trimmed by 5 bases and V by 3 bases; bases with no gene match: 8. The CDR3 DNA sequence: TGTGCCAGCAGTTTCAATACAGGGGGATGGGAGACCCAGTACTTC. It encodes CASSFNTGGWETQYF.